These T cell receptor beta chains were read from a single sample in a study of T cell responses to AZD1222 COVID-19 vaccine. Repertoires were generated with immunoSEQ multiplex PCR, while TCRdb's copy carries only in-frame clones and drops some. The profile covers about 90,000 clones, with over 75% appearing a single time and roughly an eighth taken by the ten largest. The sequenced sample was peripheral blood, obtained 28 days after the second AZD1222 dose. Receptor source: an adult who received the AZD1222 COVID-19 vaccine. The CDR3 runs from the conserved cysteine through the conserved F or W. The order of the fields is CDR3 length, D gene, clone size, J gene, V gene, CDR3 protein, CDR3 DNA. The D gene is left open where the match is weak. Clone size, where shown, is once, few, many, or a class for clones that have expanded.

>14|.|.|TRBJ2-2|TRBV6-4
CASSDSLDTGELFF
TGTGCCAGCAGTGACTCACTAGACACCGGGGAGCTGTTTTTT
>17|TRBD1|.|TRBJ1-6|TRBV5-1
CASSKDRGSSYNSPLHF
TGCGCCAGCAGCAAGGACAGGGGGAGCTCCTATAATTCACCCCTCCACTTT
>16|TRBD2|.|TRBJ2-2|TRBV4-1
CASSPREGPNTGELFF
TGCGCCAGCAGCCCTCGGGAGGGGCCAAACACCGGGGAGCTGTTTTTT
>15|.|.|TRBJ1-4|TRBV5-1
CASSFSGGGDEKLFF
TGCGCCAGCAGCTTCAGTGGCGGGGGCGATGAAAAACTGTTTTTT
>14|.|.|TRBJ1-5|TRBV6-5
CASRPSGGNQPQHF
TGTGCCAGCAGGCCCAGCGGGGGGAATCAGCCCCAGCATTTT
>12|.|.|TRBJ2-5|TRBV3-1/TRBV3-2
CASSLRWETQYF
TGTGCCAGCAGCCTTAGGTGGGAGACCCAGTACTTC
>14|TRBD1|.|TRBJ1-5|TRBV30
CAWSLTGGNQPQHF
TGTGCCTGGAGCCTTACAGGGGGCAATCAGCCCCAGCATTTT
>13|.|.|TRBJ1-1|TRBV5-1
CASTAGLNTEAFF
TGCGCCAGCACCGCGGGACTAAACACTGAAGCTTTCTTT
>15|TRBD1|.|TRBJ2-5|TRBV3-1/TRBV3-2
CASSPGTAVVLAQYF
TGTGCCAGCAGCCCCGGGACAGCTGTTGTTCTGGCCCAGTACTTC
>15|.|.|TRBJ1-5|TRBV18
CASSTGRDSNQPQHF
TGTGCCAGCTCAACCGGTCGGGATAGCAATCAGCCCCAGCATTTT
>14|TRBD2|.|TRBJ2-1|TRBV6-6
CASSYRGENDEQFF
TGTGCCAGCAGTTACCGGGGGGAAAACGATGAGCAGTTCTTC
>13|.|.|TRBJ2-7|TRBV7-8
CASSTTLGTEQYF
TGTGCCAGCAGCACCACCCTGGGGACAGAGCAGTACTTC
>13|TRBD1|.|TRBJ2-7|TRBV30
CAWSGTGRHEQYF
TGTGCCTGGAGCGGGACAGGGCGCCACGAGCAGTACTTC
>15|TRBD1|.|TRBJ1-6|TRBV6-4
CASRSEGQGNSPLHF
TGTGCCAGCAGATCCGAGGGACAGGGGAATTCACCCCTCCACTTT
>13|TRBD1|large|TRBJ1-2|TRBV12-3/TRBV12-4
CASGQGGARGYTF
TGTGCCAGCGGACAGGGAGGGGCGCGAGGCTACACCTTC
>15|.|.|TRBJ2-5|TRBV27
CASSSPGRGKETQYF
TGTGCCAGCAGTAGTCCGGGCAGGGGCAAAGAGACCCAGTACTTC
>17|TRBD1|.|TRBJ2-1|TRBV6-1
CASSEGTGRGTYNEQFF
TGTGCCAGCAGTGAAGGGACAGGACGAGGAACCTACAATGAGCAGTTCTTC
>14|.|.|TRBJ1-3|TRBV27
CASSPTSSGNTIYF
TGTGCCAGCAGCCCCACGTCCTCTGGAAACACCATATATTTT
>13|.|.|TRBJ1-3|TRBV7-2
CASSRARGNTIYF
TGTGCCAGCAGCAGAGCCCGGGGAAACACCATATATTTT
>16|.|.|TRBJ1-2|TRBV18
CASSPQGPLNNYGYTF
TGTGCCAGCTCACCACAGGGACCCCTGAATAACTATGGCTACACCTTC